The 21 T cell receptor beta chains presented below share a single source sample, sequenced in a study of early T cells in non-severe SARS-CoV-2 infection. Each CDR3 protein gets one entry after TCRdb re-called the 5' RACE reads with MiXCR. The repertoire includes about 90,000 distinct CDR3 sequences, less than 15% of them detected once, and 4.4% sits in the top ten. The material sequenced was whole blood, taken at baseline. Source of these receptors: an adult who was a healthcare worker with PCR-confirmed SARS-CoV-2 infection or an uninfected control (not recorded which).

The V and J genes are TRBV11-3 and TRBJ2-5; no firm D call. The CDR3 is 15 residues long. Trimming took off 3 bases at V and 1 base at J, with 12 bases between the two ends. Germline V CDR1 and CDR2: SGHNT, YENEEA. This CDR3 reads CASSLDRLLQETQYF. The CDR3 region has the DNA TGTGCCAGCAGCTTGGACCGCCTGCTCCAAGAGACCCAGTACTTC.

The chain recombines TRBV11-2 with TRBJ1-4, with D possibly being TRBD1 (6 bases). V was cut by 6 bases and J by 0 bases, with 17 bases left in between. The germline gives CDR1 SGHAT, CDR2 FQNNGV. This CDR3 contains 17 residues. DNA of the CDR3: TGTGCCAGCAGACCACAGGGAGCGCAAACAACTAATGAAAAACTGTTTTTT. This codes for CASRPQGAQTTNEKLFF. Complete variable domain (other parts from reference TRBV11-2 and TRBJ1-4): EAGVAQSPRYKIIEKRQSVAFWCNPISGHATLYWYQQILGQGPKLLIQFQNNGVVDDSQLPKDRFSAERLKGVDSTLKIQPAKLEDSAVYLCASRPQGAQTTNEKLFFGSGTQLSVL.

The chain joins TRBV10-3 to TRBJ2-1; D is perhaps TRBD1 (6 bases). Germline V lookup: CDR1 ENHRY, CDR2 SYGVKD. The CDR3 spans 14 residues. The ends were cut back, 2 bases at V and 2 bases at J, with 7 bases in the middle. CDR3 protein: CAISETGPYNEQFF. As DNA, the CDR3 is TGTGCCATCAGTGAGACAGGGCCCTACAATGAGCAGTTCTTC.

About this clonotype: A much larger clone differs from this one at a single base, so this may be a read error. The DNA for the CDR3 is TGTGCCAGCAGCTCCAGCGGGGCAAGCACAAATACGCAGTATTTT. It encodes CASSSSGASTNTQYF. The genes are TRBV7-3 and TRBJ2-3; 7 bases match TRBD2. Germline V gene lookup returns CDR1 SGHTA and CDR2 FQGTGA. The CDR3 extends over 15 amino acids.

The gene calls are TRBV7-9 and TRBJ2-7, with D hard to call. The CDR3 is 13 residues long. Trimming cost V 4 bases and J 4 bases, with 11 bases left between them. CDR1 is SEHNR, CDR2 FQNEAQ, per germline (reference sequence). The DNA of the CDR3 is TGTGCCAGCAGCTCCCCAAGGGCTTACGAGCAGTACTTC. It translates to CASSSPRAYEQYF.

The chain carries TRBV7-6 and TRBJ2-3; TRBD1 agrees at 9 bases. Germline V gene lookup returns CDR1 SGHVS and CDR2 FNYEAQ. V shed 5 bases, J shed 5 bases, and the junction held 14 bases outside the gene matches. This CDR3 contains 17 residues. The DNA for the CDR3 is TGTGCCAGCAGCCCCCCCGCCGGGACAGGGTTTCAAGATACGCAGTATTTT. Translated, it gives CASSPPAGTGFQDTQYF.

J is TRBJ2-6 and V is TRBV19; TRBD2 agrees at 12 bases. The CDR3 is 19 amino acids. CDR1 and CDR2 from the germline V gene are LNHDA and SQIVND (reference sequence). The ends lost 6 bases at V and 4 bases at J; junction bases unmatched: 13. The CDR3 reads CASSPPRASGRGGANVLTF. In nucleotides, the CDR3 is TGTGCCAGTAGCCCCCCGCGGGCTAGCGGGAGGGGAGGGGCCAACGTCCTGACTTTC.

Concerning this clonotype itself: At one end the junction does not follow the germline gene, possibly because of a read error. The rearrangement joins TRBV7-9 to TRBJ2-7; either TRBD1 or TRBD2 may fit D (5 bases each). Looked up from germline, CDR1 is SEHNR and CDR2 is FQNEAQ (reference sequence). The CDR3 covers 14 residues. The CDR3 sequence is CANSLGTTTYEQYF. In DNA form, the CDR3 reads TGTGCCAACAGCTTAGGGACGACTACCTACGAGCAGTACTTC.

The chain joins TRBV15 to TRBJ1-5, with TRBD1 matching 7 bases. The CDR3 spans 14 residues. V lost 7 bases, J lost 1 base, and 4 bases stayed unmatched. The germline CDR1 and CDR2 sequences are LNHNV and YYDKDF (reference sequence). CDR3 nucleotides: TGTGCCACCAAAGACAGGGTCAGCAATCAGCCCCAGCATTTT. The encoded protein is CATKDRVSNQPQHF.

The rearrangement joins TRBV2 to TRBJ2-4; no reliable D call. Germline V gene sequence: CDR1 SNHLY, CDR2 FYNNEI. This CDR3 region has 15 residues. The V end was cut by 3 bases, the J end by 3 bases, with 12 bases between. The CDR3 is CASSDLQFGKNIQYF. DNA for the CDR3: TGTGCCAGCAGTGACCTCCAGTTCGGCAAAAACATTCAGTACTTC.

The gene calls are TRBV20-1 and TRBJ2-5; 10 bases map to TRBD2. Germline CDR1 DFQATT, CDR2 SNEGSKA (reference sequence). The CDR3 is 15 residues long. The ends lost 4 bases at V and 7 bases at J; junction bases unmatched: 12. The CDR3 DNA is TGCAGTGCTACGCCTAGCGGGAGTAGCAGGTGGACCCAGTACTTC. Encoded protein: CSATPSGSSRWTQYF.

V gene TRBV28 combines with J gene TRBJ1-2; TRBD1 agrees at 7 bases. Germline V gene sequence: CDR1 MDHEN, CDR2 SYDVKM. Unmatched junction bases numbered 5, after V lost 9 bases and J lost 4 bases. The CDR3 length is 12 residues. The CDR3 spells CASGGQVYGYTF. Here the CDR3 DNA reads TGTGCCAGTGGCGGACAGGTCTATGGCTACACCTTC.

The CDR3 here is CASSVAGFTDTQYF. Written as DNA, the CDR3 is TGTGCCAGCTCGGTAGCGGGATTTACAGATACGCAGTATTTT. The V call is TRBV6-1, the J call TRBJ2-3, with 8 nucleotides matching TRBD2. Losses at the gene ends were 8 bases for V and 3 bases for J; bases not matched to a gene: 7. Germline loops: CDR1 MNHNS, CDR2 SASEGT. The CDR3 is made up of 14 amino acids.

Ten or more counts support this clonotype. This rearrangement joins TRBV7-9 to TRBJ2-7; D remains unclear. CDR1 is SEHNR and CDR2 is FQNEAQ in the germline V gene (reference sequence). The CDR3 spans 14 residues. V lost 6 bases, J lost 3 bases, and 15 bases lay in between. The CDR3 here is CASRPTGSIYEQYF. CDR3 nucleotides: TGTGCCAGCAGGCCGACCGGCAGTATCTACGAGCAGTACTTC.

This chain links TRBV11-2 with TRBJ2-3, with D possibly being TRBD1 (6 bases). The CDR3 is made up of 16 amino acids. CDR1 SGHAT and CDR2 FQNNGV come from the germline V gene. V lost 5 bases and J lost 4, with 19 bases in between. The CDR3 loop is CASSQEFTGLSDTQYF. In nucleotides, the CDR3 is TGTGCCAGCAGCCAAGAGTTTACAGGGTTGTCAGATACGCAGTATTTT.

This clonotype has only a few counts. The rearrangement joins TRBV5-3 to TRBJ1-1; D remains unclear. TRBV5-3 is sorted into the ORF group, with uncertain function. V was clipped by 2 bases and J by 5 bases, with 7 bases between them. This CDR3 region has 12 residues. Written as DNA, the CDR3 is TGTGCCAGAAGCTTTCCCAGGACTGAAGCTTTCTTT. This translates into CARSFPRTEAFF.

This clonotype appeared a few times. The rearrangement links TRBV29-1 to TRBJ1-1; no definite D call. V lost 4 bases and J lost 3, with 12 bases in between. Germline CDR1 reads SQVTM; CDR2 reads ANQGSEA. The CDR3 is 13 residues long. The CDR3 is CSVGQALDTEAFF. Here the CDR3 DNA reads TGCAGCGTTGGTCAGGCCCTGGACACTGAAGCTTTCTTT.

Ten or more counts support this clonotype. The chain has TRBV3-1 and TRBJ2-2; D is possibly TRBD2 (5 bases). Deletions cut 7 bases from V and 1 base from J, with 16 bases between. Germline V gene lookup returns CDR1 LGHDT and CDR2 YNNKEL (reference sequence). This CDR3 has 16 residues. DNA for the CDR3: TGTGCCAGCACTATGAGTACGAGCGGGAACACCGGGGAGCTGTTTTTT. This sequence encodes CASTMSTSGNTGELFF.

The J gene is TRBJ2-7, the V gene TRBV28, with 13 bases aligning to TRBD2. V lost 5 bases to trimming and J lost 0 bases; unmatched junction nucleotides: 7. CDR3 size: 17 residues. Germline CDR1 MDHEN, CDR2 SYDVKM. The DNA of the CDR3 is TGTGCCAGCAGTGTGCCGGGACTAGCGGGGAGCTCCTACGAGCAGTACTTC. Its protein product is CASSVPGLAGSSYEQYF.

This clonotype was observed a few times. The CDR3 loop reads CASRERPSGNTIYF. As DNA, the CDR3 is TGCGCCAGCAGAGAGCGACCCTCTGGAAACACCATATATTTT. The chain carries TRBV5-1 and TRBJ1-3; no firm D call. CDR1 and CDR2 from the germline V gene are SGHRS and YFSETQ. This CDR3 comprises 14 residues. The V gene lost 5 bases and the J gene lost 0 bases, with 9 bases spanning the gap.

Here the CDR3 DNA reads TGTGCCAGCAGCTCCCTTCCCGGTGAGCGGGAGCCCTCCAATGAGCAGTTCTTC. It specifies CASSSLPGEREPSNEQFF. This chain uses TRBV13 with TRBJ2-1, with 8 nucleotides matching TRBD2. Per germline, CDR1 PRHDT and CDR2 FYEKMQ (reference sequence). The CDR3 consists of 18 residues. J was trimmed by 6 bases and V by 4 bases; bases with no gene match: 17.